This TCR beta chain was sequenced for a study of T cells after yellow fever vaccination. TCRdb itself ran the 5' RACE reads through MiXCR, one entry per CDR3 protein. The table shows some 390,000 distinct CDR3 sequences, with about 17% occurring only once. Study observations and caveats: Sorted repertoires could include abundant contaminating clonotypes from bulk cells. Clonotypes shared by both compartments, CD4 and CD8, made up a small share. Subsequent to the booster, the majority of primary-vaccination clones reappeared (96% CD4, 85% to 90% CD8).

This clonotype was found a few times. Its matching antigen is unknown. The CDR3 length is 16 residues. In germline, CDR1 is LGHNA, CDR2 YSLEER. Trimming removed 0 bases from V and 3 bases from J, with 9 bases in between. The chain combines TRBV4-3 with TRBJ2-6, with D maybe TRBD1 (5 bases). The TCR was taken from a man aged 18 to 29 who received the YFV17D yellow fever vaccine. Specimen: PBMCs, collected before the yellow fever booster vaccination. The CDR3 nucleotides read TGCGCCAGCAGCCAAGAAGGGGTCGGTGGGGCCAACGTCCTGACTTTC. This translates into CASSQEGVGGANVLTF.